This T cell receptor (beta chain) was retrieved from a study of cytomegalovirus exposure and HLA in healthy donors. Only a few counts were recorded for this clone. Its antigen is undetermined. Germline loops: CDR1 MNHEY, CDR2 SVGAGI. Trimming removed 4 bases from V and 3 bases from J; junction bases left unmatched: 11. The CDR3 extends over 16 amino acids. Study findings and constraints: In a later analysis, donors in an Asian-associated ancestry cluster reportedly had fewer N-insertions in productive TCRs than the cohort mean. Some V segments could not be told apart, so they were left out, TRBV6-2 and TRBV6-3 among them.

It was with 60 Vbeta and 13 Jbeta primers that the PCR ran. Some clones are missing from TCRdb's copy, which holds only in-frame ones; the method was immunoSEQ multiplex PCR. The table lists around 130,000 clones, around 83% of them singletons. The sequence came from a girl aged 2 to 10 in good health and CMV-seronegative. J is TRBJ1-1 and V is TRBV6-5, with 7 bases identical to TRBD1. Sequencing used PBMCs. The CDR3: CASSWGPDRADTEAFF. For the CDR3, the DNA is TGTGCCAGCAGTTGGGGCCCCGACAGGGCGGACACTGAAGCTTTCTTT.